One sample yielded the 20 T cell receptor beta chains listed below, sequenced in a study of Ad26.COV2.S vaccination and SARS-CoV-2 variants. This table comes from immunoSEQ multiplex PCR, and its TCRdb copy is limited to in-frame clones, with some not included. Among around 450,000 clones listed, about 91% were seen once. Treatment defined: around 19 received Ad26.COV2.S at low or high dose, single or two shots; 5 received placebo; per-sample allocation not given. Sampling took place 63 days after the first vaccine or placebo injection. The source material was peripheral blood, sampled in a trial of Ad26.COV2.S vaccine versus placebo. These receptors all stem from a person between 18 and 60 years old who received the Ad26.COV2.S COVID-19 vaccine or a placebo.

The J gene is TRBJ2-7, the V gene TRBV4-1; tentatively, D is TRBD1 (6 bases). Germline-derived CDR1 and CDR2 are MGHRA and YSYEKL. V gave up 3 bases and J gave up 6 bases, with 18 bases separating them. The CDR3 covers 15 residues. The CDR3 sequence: CASSQWRQTGGEQYF. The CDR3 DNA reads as TGCGCCAGCAGCCAGTGGCGCCAGACAGGAGGCGAGCAGTACTTC.

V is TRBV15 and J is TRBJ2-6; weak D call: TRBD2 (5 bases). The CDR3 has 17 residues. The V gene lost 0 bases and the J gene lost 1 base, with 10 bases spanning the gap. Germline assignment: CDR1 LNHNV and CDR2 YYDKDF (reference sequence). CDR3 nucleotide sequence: TGTGCCACCAGCAGAGATCTAACGGGGTCTGGGGCCAACGTCCTGACTTTC. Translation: CATSRDLTGSGANVLTF.

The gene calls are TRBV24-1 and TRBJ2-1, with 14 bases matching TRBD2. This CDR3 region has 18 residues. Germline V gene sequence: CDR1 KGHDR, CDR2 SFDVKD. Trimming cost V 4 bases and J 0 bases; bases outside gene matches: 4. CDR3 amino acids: CATSDPGTSGSSYNEQFF. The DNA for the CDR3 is TGTGCCACCAGTGACCCCGGGACTAGCGGGAGCTCCTACAATGAGCAGTTCTTC.

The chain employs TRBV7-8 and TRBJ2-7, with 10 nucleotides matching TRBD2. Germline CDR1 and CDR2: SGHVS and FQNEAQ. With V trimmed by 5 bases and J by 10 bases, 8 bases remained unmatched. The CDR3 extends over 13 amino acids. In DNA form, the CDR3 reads TGTGCCAGCAGCCCGGAGCGGGAGGGTATTCAGTACGTC. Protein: CASSPEREGIQYV.

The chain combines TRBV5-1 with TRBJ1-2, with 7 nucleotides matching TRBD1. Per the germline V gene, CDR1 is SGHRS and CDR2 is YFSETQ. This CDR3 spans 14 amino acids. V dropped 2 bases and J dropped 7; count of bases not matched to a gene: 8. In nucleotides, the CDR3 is TGCGCCAGCAGCTTAACAGGGGCCTCTGGTGGCTACACCTTC. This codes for CASSLTGASGGYTF.

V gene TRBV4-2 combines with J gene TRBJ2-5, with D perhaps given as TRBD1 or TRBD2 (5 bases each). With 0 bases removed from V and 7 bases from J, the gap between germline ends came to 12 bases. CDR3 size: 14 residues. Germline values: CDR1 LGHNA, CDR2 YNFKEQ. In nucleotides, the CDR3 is TGTGCCAGCAGCCAAGATAGGGGCCGGGGGACCCAGTACTTC. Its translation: CASSQDRGRGTQYF.

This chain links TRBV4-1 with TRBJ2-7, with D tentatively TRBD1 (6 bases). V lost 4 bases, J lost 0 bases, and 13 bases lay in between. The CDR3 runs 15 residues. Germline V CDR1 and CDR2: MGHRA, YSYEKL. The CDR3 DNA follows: TGCGCCAGCAGCCGCCAGGGGCTGAGCTCCTACGAGCAGTACTTC. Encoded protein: CASSRQGLSSYEQYF.

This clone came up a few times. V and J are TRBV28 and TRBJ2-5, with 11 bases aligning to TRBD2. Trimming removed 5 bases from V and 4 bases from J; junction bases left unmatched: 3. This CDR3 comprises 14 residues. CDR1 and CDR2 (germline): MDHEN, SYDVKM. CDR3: CASSASGGIETQYF. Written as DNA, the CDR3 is TGTGCCAGCAGTGCTAGCGGGGGGATAGAGACCCAGTACTTC.

This CDR3 reads CASSFLSAEAFF. The CDR3 DNA reads TGTGCCAGCAGTTTTTTGTCCGCTGAAGCTTTCTTT. The chain employs TRBV28 and TRBJ1-1; no clear D gene. This CDR3 region has 12 residues. The V end was cut by 3 bases, the J end by 6 bases, with 8 bases between. Germline V gene sequence: CDR1 MDHEN, CDR2 SYDVKM.

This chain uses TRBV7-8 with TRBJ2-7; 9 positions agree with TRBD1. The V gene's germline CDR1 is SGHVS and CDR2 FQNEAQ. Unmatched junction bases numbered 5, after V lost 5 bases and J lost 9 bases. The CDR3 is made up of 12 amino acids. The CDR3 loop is CASSRDRERQYV. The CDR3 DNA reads TGTGCCAGCAGCCGGGACAGGGAGAGGCAGTACGTC.

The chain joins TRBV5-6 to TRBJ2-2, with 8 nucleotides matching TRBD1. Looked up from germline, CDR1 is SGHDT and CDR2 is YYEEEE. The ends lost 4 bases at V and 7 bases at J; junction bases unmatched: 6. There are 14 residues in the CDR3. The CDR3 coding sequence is TGTGCCAGCAGCGCCAGGGGGCGAGTCGGGGAGCTGTTTTTT. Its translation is CASSARGRVGELFF.

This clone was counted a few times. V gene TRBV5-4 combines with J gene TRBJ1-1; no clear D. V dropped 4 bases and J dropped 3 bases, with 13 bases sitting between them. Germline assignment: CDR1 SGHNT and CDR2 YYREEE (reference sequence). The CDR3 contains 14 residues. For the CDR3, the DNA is TGTGCCAGCAGCCCAATTGGGGTGGACACTGAAGCTTTCTTT. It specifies CASSPIGVDTEAFF.

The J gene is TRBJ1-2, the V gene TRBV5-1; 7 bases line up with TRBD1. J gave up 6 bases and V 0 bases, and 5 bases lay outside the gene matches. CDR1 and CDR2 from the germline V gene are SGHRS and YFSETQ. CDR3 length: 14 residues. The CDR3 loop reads CASSLAATGNGYTF. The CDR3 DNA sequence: TGCGCCAGCAGCTTGGCCGCGACAGGGAATGGCTACACCTTC.

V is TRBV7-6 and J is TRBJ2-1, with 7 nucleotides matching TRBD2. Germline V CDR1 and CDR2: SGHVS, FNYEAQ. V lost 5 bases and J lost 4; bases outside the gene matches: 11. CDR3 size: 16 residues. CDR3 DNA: TGTGCCAGCAGCCGACGGGTGGGGACTACGTACAATGAGCAGTTCTTC. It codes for CASSRRVGTTYNEQFF.

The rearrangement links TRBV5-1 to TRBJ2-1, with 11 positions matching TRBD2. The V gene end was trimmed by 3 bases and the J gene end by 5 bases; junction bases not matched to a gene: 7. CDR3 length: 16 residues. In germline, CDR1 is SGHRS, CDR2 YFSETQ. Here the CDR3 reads CASSSGALAGDNEQFF. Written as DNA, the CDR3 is TGCGCCAGCAGCTCCGGGGCACTAGCGGGAGACAATGAGCAGTTCTTC.

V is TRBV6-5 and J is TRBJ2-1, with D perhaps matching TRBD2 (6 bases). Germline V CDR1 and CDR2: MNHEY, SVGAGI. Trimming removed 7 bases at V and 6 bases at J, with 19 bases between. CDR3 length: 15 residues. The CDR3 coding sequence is TGTGCCAGCACCTCCCGGGCCTTGGGGGGCAATGAGCAGTTCTTC. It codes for CASTSRALGGNEQFF.

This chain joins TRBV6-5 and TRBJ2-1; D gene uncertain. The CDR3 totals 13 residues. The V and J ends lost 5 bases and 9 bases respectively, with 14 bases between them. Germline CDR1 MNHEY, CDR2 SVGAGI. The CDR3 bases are TGTGCCAGCAGTAGGCATGGCGGCCCTGAGCAGTTCTTC. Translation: CASSRHGGPEQFF.

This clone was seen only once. CDR3 sequence (DNA): TGTGCCATCACTAAGGCGTTGGCAGGGGACATTCGGGAGCTGTTTTTT. Amino acid sequence: CAITKALAGDIRELFF. The chain employs TRBV10-3 and TRBJ2-2, with D possibly TRBD1 on 6 matching bases. With 7 bases removed from V and 9 bases from J, the gap between germline ends came to 24 bases. Per germline, CDR1 ENHRY and CDR2 SYGVKD. The CDR3 extends over 16 amino acids.

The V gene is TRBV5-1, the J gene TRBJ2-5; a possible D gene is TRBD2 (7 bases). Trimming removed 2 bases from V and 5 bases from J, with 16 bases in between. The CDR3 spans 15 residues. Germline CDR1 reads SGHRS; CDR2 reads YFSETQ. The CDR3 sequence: CASSLLGGLVETQYF. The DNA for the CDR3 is TGCGCCAGCAGCTTATTGGGGGGGCTGGTGGAGACCCAGTACTTC.

CDR3 amino acids: CASSQVTGGAGANVLTF. CDR3 DNA sequence: TGTGCCAGCAGCCAAGTTACGGGCGGCGCCGGGGCCAACGTCCTGACTTTC. The V call is TRBV3-1 (or the pseudogene TRBV3-2), the J call TRBJ2-6; no reliable D call. V lost 1 base, J lost 4 bases, and 14 bases lay in between. Germline V gene lookup returns CDR1 LGHDT and CDR2 YNNKEL (reference sequence). The CDR3 loop spans 17 amino acids.